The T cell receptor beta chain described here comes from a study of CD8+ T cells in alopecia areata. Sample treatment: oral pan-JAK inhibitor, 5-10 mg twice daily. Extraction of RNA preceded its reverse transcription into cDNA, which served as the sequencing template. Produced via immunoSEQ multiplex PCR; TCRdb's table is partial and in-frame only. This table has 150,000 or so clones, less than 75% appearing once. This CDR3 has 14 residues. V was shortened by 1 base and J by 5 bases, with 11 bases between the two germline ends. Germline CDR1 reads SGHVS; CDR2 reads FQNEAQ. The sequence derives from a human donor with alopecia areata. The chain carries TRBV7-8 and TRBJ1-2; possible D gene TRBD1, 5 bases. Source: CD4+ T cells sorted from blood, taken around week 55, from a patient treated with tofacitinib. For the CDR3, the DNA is TGTGCCAGCAGCTTAGGGACAACTAGATATGGCTACACCTTC. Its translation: CASSLGTTRYGYTF. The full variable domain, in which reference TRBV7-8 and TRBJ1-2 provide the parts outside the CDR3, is GAGVSQSPRYKVAKRGQDVALRCDPISGHVSLFWYQQALGQGPEFLTYFQNEAQLDKSGLPSDRFFAERPEGSVSTLKIQRTQQEDSAVYLCASSLGTTRYGYTFGSGTRLTVV.